The 7 T cell receptor beta chains in this list originate from one sample, sequenced in a study of prognosis after radiotherapy for stage I lung cancer. From genomic DNA, two-round multiplex PCR was used to amplify TCR beta CDR3. First-round PCR employed TRBV- and TRBJ-specific primers for each gene. TCRdb ran MiXCR on the multiplex PCR reads and lists one entry per CDR3 protein. The sample includes under 20,000 distinct CDR3 sequences, 44% of them seen just once. This specimen was PBMCs, taken before or after stereotactic body radiation therapy (not recorded which). The receptors were gathered from a donor over 45 with non-small cell lung cancer.

Worth noting for this clonotype: A read error may produce the germline difference seen at one junction end. The CDR3 region is CASSLGRKRYQQYF. The CDR3 nucleotides read TGTGCCAGCAGTTTAGGTCGGAAACGCTACCAGCAGTACTTC. The rearrangement links TRBV12-3 or TRBV12-4 to TRBJ2-7; D is unresolved. CDR3 length equals 14 residues.

V and J are TRBV12-3 or TRBV12-4 and TRBJ1-2, with TRBD1 as a possible D gene (6 bases). V was clipped by 7 bases and J by 7 bases, with 25 bases between them. The CDR3 runs 16 residues. CDR3 region: CASTLNLQGRNGGYTF. The CDR3 DNA reads as TGTGCCAGCACCTTAAACCTACAGGGTAGGAACGGTGGCTACACCTTC.

Comment on this clonotype: Just one base apart from a much larger clone, this may be a read error. The V call is TRBV6-1, the J call TRBJ1-4, with D possibly being TRBD1 (5 bases). V dropped 3 bases and J dropped 3 bases, with 14 bases sitting between them. CDR1 is MNHNS and CDR2 is SASEGT in the germline V gene. The CDR3 is 16 residues long. The CDR3 protein is CASSDPRGVANEKLFF. The CDR3 DNA reads TGTGCCAGCAGTGACCCGCGGGGGGTGGCTAATGAAAAACTGTTTTTT.

This clonotype was seen many times. V and J are TRBV20-1 and TRBJ1-2; no definite D call. V lost 2 bases and J 3 bases, leaving 4 bases between the germline ends. Per germline, CDR1 DFQATT and CDR2 SNEGSKA (reference sequence). The CDR3 is 11 amino acids. The CDR3 here is CSARLYYGYTF. CDR3 in DNA: TGCAGTGCTAGACTTTACTATGGCTACACCTTC.

This clonotype was detected a few times. A much larger clone sits a single nucleotide away, making a read error possible. J is TRBJ1-4 and V is TRBV6-1, with TRBD1 identical over 7 bases. The germline V gene has CDR1 MNHNS and CDR2 SASEGT. The CDR3 is 15 residues long. Here the CDR3 reads CASRGPGQLNEKLVF. The CDR3 bases are TGTGCCAGCAGAGGACCGGGACAGTTGAATGAAAAACTGGTTTTT.

V usage is TRBV20-1 and J usage is TRBJ1-2; 7 bases align to TRBD1. V lost 7 bases, J lost 4 bases, and 18 bases stayed unmatched. Germline CDR1 DFQATT, CDR2 SNEGSKA (reference sequence). The CDR3 totals 16 residues. Written as DNA, the CDR3 is TGCAGTGTTTCGGACAGGCGGCACGTTTCTTCCTATGGCTACACCTTC. This sequence encodes CSVSDRRHVSSYGYTF.

Ten or more counts support this clonotype. The CDR3 region is CASSLSGDRGPSFRYQPQHF. The CDR3 DNA follows: TGTGCCAGCAGTTTATCGGGGGACAGGGGGCCATCATTTAGATATCAGCCCCAGCATTTT. This sequence joins TRBV27 and TRBJ1-5; TRBD1 matches at 12 bases. Germline lookup yields CDR1 MNHEY and CDR2 SMNVEV (reference sequence). J gave up 5 bases and V 0 bases, and 14 bases lay outside the gene matches. This CDR3 comprises 20 residues.